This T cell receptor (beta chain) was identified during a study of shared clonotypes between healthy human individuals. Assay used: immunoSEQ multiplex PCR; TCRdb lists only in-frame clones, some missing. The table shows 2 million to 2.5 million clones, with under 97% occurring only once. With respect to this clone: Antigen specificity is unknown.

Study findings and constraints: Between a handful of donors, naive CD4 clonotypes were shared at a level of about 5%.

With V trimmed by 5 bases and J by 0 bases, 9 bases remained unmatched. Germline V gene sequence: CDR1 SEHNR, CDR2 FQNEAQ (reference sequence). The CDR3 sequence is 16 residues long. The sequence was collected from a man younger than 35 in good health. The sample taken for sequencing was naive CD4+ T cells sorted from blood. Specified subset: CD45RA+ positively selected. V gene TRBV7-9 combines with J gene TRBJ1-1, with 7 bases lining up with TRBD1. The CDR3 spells CASSTQQGPLNTEAFF. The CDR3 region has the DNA TGTGCCAGCAGCACGCAACAGGGGCCCCTGAACACTGAAGCTTTCTTT.